Presented here are 23 T cell receptor beta chains from one specimen sequenced in a study of T cell responses to AZD1222 COVID-19 vaccine. Clones were sequenced by immunoSEQ multiplex PCR, and TCRdb holds only the in-frame ones, with some missing. The data hold approximately 200,000 clones, with less than 95% observed a single time. Source: peripheral blood, taken 28 days after the second dose of the MenACWY control vaccine. These receptors were taken from an adult who received the MenACWY meningococcal vaccine as a control.

The rearrangement joins TRBV19 to TRBJ2-7; TRBD2 is a possible D gene (5 bases). Germline V gene sequence: CDR1 LNHDA, CDR2 SQIVND (reference sequence). This CDR3 has 16 amino acids. Trimming cost V 5 bases and J 4 bases, with 21 bases left between them. CDR3 sequence (DNA): TGTGCCAGTAGTCCCCGGGGTAGCGCTGGGATATACGAGCAGTACTTC. Its translation is CASSPRGSAGIYEQYF.

V and J are TRBV28 and TRBJ2-1; 11 positions match TRBD2. J was trimmed by 3 bases and V by 3 bases; bases with no gene match: 7. Germline V gene lookup returns CDR1 MDHEN and CDR2 SYDVKM. The CDR3 runs 17 residues. In DNA form, the CDR3 reads TGTGCCAGCAGTTTCGGTGGACTAGCGGGCTTCTACAATGAGCAGTTCTTC. Translated, it gives CASSFGGLAGFYNEQFF.

This chain links TRBV2 with TRBJ2-5; D is unclear. This CDR3 has 11 amino acids. CDR1 and CDR2 (germline): SNHLY, FYNNEI. Between the trimmed V and J ends, which lost 4 bases and 5 bases, there was a span of 5 bases. The CDR3 loop is CASSVKETQYF. CDR3 nucleotide sequence: TGTGCCAGCAGTGTCAAGGAGACCCAGTACTTC. Filled out from reference TRBV2 and TRBJ2-5, the complete variable domain reads EPEVTQTPSHQVTQMGQEVILRCVPISNHLYFYWYRQILGQKVEFLVSFYNNEISEKSEIFDDQFSVERPDGSNFTLKIRSTKLEDSAMYFCASSVKETQYFGPGTRLLVL.

The V gene is TRBV5-5, the J gene TRBJ1-1; D is unresolved. V dropped 0 bases and J dropped 6 bases, with 6 bases sitting between them. CDR3 length equals 12 residues. Germline-derived CDR1 and CDR2 are SGHKS and YYEKEE (reference sequence). As DNA, the CDR3 is TGTGCCAGCAGCTTGGCAACAGCTGAAGCTTTCTTT. Protein sequence: CASSLATAEAFF.

On this clone itself: Other nucleotide sequences in the sample specify the same CDR3. The V call is TRBV19, the J call TRBJ1-1; D call uncertain. Deletions cut 2 bases from V and 2 bases from J, with 6 bases between. This CDR3 is built from 13 residues. Germline V gene sequence: CDR1 LNHDA, CDR2 SQIVND (reference sequence). CDR3 protein: CASSIRENTEAFF. The CDR3 coding sequence is TGTGCCAGTAGTATAAGGGAAAACACTGAAGCTTTCTTT. The full variable domain, completed using reference TRBV19 and TRBJ1-1, is DGGITQSPKYLFRKEGQNVTLSCEQNLNHDAMYWYRQDPGQGLRLIYYSQIVNDFQKGDIAEGYSVSREKKESFPLTVTSAQKNPTAFYLCASSIRENTEAFFGQGTRLTVV.

The genes are TRBV9 and TRBJ2-2; D might be TRBD1 or TRBD2, each matching 6 bases. The CDR3 contains 16 residues. V dropped 2 bases and J dropped 0 bases, with 11 bases sitting between them. Germline CDR1 SGDLS, CDR2 YYNGEE. The CDR3 protein is CASSVAGHPNTGELFF. CDR3 coding DNA: TGTGCCAGCAGCGTGGCGGGACACCCGAACACCGGGGAGCTGTTTTTT. Looking up the rest from reference TRBV9 and TRBJ2-2 gives the full variable domain: DSGVTQTPKHLITATGQRVTLRCSPRSGDLSVYWYQQSLDQGLQFLIQYYNGEERAKGNILERFSAQQFPDLHSELNLSSLELGDSALYFCASSVAGHPNTGELFFGEGSRLTVL.

The chain carries TRBV7-3 and TRBJ2-3; D tentatively reads TRBD1 or TRBD2 (5 bases each). The CDR3 runs 16 residues. V was pared by 2 bases and J by 0 bases, with 12 bases between. Germline V gene lookup returns CDR1 SGHTA and CDR2 FQGTGA. The CDR3 loop is CASSLSKGPSTDTQYF. The DNA of the CDR3 is TGTGCCAGCAGCTTATCGAAGGGACCGAGCACAGATACGCAGTATTTT. Together with reference TRBV7-3 and TRBJ2-3, the CDR3 gives the full variable domain: GAGVSQTPSNKVTEKGKYVELRCDPISGHTALYWYRQSLGQGPEFLIYFQGTGAADDSGLPNDRFFAVRPEGSVSTLKIQRTERGDSAVYLCASSLSKGPSTDTQYFGPGTRLTVL.

The chain joins TRBV7-9 to TRBJ2-5, with TRBD1 matching 7 bases. The CDR3 contains 16 residues. The V gene's germline CDR1 is SEHNR and CDR2 FQNEAQ (reference sequence). V gave up 0 bases and J gave up 0 bases; unmatched junction bases: 4. The CDR3 sequence: CASSLAGTANQETQYF. CDR3 nucleotides: TGTGCCAGCAGCTTAGCCGGGACAGCGAACCAAGAGACCCAGTACTTC. Together with reference TRBV7-9 and TRBJ2-5, the CDR3 gives the full variable domain: DTGVSQNPRHKITKRGQNVTFRCDPISEHNRLYWYRQTLGQGPEFLTYFQNEAQLEKSRLLSDRFSAERPKGSFSTLEIQRTEQGDSAMYLCASSLAGTANQETQYFGPGTRLLVL.

The rearrangement uses TRBV7-9 and TRBJ2-7, with D unclear. The CDR3 has 13 amino acids. V lost 5 bases, J lost 6 bases, and 14 bases lay in between. Germline lookup yields CDR1 SEHNR and CDR2 FQNEAQ (reference sequence). CDR3 nucleotides: TGTGCCAGCAGCCCCTTGGGTGGGATCGAGCAGTACTTC. Residues: CASSPLGGIEQYF.

The V call is TRBV25-1, the J call TRBJ1-2; 7 positions agree with TRBD1. The CDR3 sequence is 16 residues long. Losses at the gene ends were 3 bases for V and 1 base for J; bases not matched to a gene: 8. The germline V gene encodes CDR1 MGHDK and CDR2 SYGVNS. For the CDR3, the DNA is TGTGCCAGCAGTGAGTCCGGACAGGCCCTTAACTATGGCTACACCTTC. It translates to CASSESGQALNYGYTF.

V usage is TRBV6-1 and J usage is TRBJ1-5; no firm D call. Trimming took off 4 bases at V and 6 bases at J, with 19 bases between the two ends. This CDR3 is built from 16 residues. The germline CDR1 and CDR2 sequences are MNHNS and SASEGT. The CDR3, as DNA: TGTGCCAGCAGTGCGCGATTGCAAGGGTACACTCAGCCCCAGCATTTT. It yields the protein CASSARLQGYTQPQHF.

V and J are TRBV19 and TRBJ2-7; D unclear. The V end lost 4 bases, the J end lost 0 bases, and 13 bases lay between the germline ends. The CDR3 totals 15 residues. In germline, CDR1 is LNHDA, CDR2 SQIVND (reference sequence). The CDR3 spells CASSSGNSPSYEQYF. In DNA, the CDR3 is TGTGCCAGTAGTAGTGGGAACAGCCCCTCCTACGAGCAGTACTTC.

This chain connects TRBV23-1 to TRBJ2-7; 13 bases map to TRBD2. TRBV23-1 is designated an ORF whose function remains uncertain. This CDR3 has 20 amino acids. V dropped 0 bases and J dropped 7; count of bases not matched to a gene: 18. The chain's CDR3 is CASSQSNSGTSGIRTREQYF. The CDR3 bases are TGCGCCAGCAGTCAATCGAATTCCGGGACTAGCGGGATTAGGACTCGGGAGCAGTACTTC.

The J gene is TRBJ1-2, the V gene TRBV14; unclear D gene. Germline CDR1 SGHDN, CDR2 FVKESK. Trimming shortened V by 3 bases and J by 6 bases, and 11 bases separated the two germline ends. The CDR3 sequence is 13 residues long. DNA for the CDR3: TGTGCCAGCAGCCAGAGTGTCACTGATGGCTACACCTTC. Translated: CASSQSVTDGYTF.

This clone was counted a single time. V is TRBV10-3 and J is TRBJ2-3; 7 bases are a match to TRBD2. The CDR3 totals 15 residues. Germline assignment: CDR1 ENHRY and CDR2 SYGVKD. V was clipped by 7 bases and J by 3 bases; unmatched bases: 10. The CDR3 loop is CAIKRGPGGTDTQYF. CDR3 DNA sequence: TGTGCCATCAAGAGGGGACCGGGGGGTACAGATACGCAGTATTTT.

V is TRBV28 and J is TRBJ1-4; no firm D call. CDR3 length: 15 amino acids. CDR1 and CDR2 from the germline V gene are MDHEN and SYDVKM. V was shortened by 4 bases and J by 3 bases, with 12 bases between the two germline ends. CDR3 loop: CASSSGRRANEKLFF. The CDR3 DNA is TGTGCCAGCAGTTCTGGGCGGCGGGCTAATGAAAAACTGTTTTTT.

The chain couples TRBV4-1 to TRBJ2-5, with 16 bases matching TRBD2. The CDR3 covers 17 residues. V was clipped by 3 bases and J by 5 bases; unmatched bases: 6. Germline V lookup: CDR1 MGHRA, CDR2 YSYEKL. CDR3 protein: CASSQGTSGGDRETQYF. The DNA of the CDR3 is TGCGCCAGCAGCCAGGGGACTAGCGGGGGGGACCGGGAGACCCAGTACTTC.

The J gene is TRBJ2-1, the V gene TRBV7-2; 14 positions agree with TRBD2. The germline gives CDR1 SGHTA, CDR2 FQGNSA. There are 15 residues in the CDR3. Trimming took 0 bases from V and 8 from J; bases not matched to a gene: 0. CDR3 nucleotides: TGTGCCAGCAGCTTAGCGGGACTAGCGGGAGATGAGCAGTTCTTC. Its translation is CASSLAGLAGDEQFF.

The rearrangement links TRBV6-5 to TRBJ1-1; TRBD1 matches at 7 bases. The germline V gene encodes CDR1 MNHEY and CDR2 SVGAGI. This CDR3 is built from 15 residues. J was trimmed by 6 bases and V by 7 bases; bases with no gene match: 14. CDR3 bases: TGTGCCAGCACCGTCGCTGACAGGGCGGGAGCTGAAGCTTTCTTT. Encoded protein: CASTVADRAGAEAFF.

With regard to this clone: The junction differs from germline at one of its ends, possibly a read error. The chain combines TRBV7-9 with TRBJ2-2; a possible D gene is TRBD2 (6 bases). CDR3 size: 14 residues. The V gene's germline CDR1 is SEHNR and CDR2 FQNEAQ (reference sequence). CDR3 amino acids: CASSSINEGGTRIF. CDR3 bases: TGTGCCAGCAGCTCCATTAACGAGGGAGGCACTAGAATCTTT.

This clone has a single count. This chain joins TRBV2 and TRBJ2-5; TRBD1 aligns across 7 bases. Looked up from germline, CDR1 is SNHLY and CDR2 is FYNNEI. CDR3 length equals 17 residues. The trim removed 4 bases at V and 1 base at J, leaving 12 bases unmatched. The DNA of the CDR3 is TGTGCCAGCAGTGTTAAAGAGACAGGGACCTTCCAAGAGACCCAGTACTTC. It yields the protein CASSVKETGTFQETQYF.

V gene TRBV28 combines with J gene TRBJ1-1; a possible D gene is TRBD1 (6 bases). V was clipped by 4 bases and J by 5 bases, with 14 bases between them. CDR1 and CDR2 (germline): MDHEN, SYDVKM. This CDR3 region has 14 residues. The CDR3 spells CASSSRTESTEAFF. The CDR3 DNA follows: TGTGCCAGCAGTTCAAGGACAGAGTCGACTGAAGCTTTCTTT.

The gene calls are TRBV11-3 and TRBJ2-3; D not certain. Between the trimmed V and J ends, which lost 7 bases and 0 bases, there was a span of 5 bases. This CDR3 has 12 amino acids. CDR1 and CDR2 from the germline V gene are SGHNT and YENEEA. CDR3 coding DNA: TGTGCCAGCAAGGGTAGCACAGATACGCAGTATTTT. It specifies CASKGSTDTQYF.